The T cell receptor (beta chain) described here comes from a study of early T cells in non-severe SARS-CoV-2 infection. Points from the study as a whole: VDJdb matching favored anti-spike CD8 responses, missing private and CD4 specificities.

This clonotype was seen repeatedly, ten times or more. Its matching antigen is unknown. An end of the junction differs from the germline gene, which may be a read error. Each CDR3 protein is one row after TCRdb ran MiXCR on the 5' RACE reads. The sample carries about 55,000 distinct CDR3 sequences, 15% recorded once. Germline V lookup: CDR1 DFQATT, CDR2 SNEGSKA (reference sequence). This CDR3 contains 18 residues. The chain uses TRBV20-1 and TRBJ2-1, with 9 nucleotides matching TRBD2. The sample consisted of whole blood, taken at baseline. The receptor's source is an adult who was a healthcare worker with PCR-confirmed SARS-CoV-2 infection or an uninfected control (not recorded which). The CDR3 loop reads CSAREVLAGRQNYNEQFF. CDR3 DNA: TGCAGTGCGAGAGAGGTCCTAGCGGGACGGCAAAACTACAATGAGCAGTTCTTC.